This TCR beta chain was recovered during a study of blood T cell repertoires in COVID-19. The method was immunoSEQ multiplex PCR; TCRdb's version includes in-frame clones alone and lacks a portion of them. Of 120,000 to 150,000 clones in the sample, 65% to 90% were seen once. Germline CDR1 KGHSH, CDR2 LQKENI. V was shortened by 3 bases and J by 3 bases, with 12 bases between the two germline ends. The CDR3 runs to 14 residues. This clone was picked up a small number of times. The clonotype originates from a man in his fifties with acute or convalescent COVID-19. The J gene is TRBJ2-7, the V gene TRBV18, with a weak D call TRBD2 (5 bases). The sequencing sample was made of peripheral blood. Written as DNA, the CDR3 is TGTGCCAGCTCACCGGCCGGGGTCTTCTACGAGCAGTACTTC. It specifies CASSPAGVFYEQYF.